This TCR beta chain was recovered during a study of control samples from healthy donors and cancer patients. Assay: immunoSEQ multiplex PCR; the TCRdb copy retains only in-frame clones and omits some. The sample contains some 410,000 clones, 80% to 95% of which appear only once. Notes on this clone: A read error may account for a junction end that differs from germline.

CDR1 is SSHAT, CDR2 FNYEAQ, per germline (reference sequence). The CDR3 consists of 15 residues. The V call is TRBV7-7, the J call TRBJ2-1; TRBD1 matches 7 bases. This receptor was identified in a man aged 40-55 years with head and neck cancer. The sequenced sample consisted of PBMCs. The CDR3 here is CASSTGTVSYNEQFF. The CDR3 DNA is TGTGCTAGCAGCACAGGGACAGTATCATACAATGAGCAGTTCTTC.